Given below is one TCR beta chain in context. Its antigen specificity is not known. The input lacks base qualities; no much larger clone sits a single base away. The data were obtained in a study of blood T cell repertoires in COVID-19 (TCRdb year 2020). For the study in its entirety: ImmuneRACE Cohort 3 recovered participants were defined by two consecutive negative NP/OP PCR tests, healthcare professional clearance, or symptom resolution. The prospective study material was composed of cDNA or gDNA derived from T cells, B-cell-depleted T cells, or PBMCs. Samples covering the acute and convalescent phases of COVID-19 were provided by collaborators in the United States, Italy and Spain. The samples were drawn from two sources: the first 160 participants of the ongoing ImmuneRACE study, and 950 to 1,500 subjects contributed by 6 global collaborators. Where available, HLA class I and class II types were taken from metadata supplied by the sample provider and were not determined by assay-based typing. The repertoires were released in a freely available public database intended as a resource for research on the immune response to SARS-CoV-2. Subjects who had been exposed to COVID-19, were actively infected with it, or had recovered from it provided the deeply sampled blood TCRbeta repertoires that made up the dataset. Sample metadata almost always included a de-identified subject ID, COVID-19 status, age in years and sex.

What the authors observed across the whole study: Clinical and demographic metadata were provided uncurated, with the amount varying by source and participant.

TCRbeta CDR3 regions were amplified from genomic DNA by means of the immunoSEQ Assay, a bias-controlled multiplex PCR. The study's processing was this. The number of nucleated cells in each sample was estimated from the amplification of reference gene primers within the assay. To quantify the absolute abundance of each unique TCRbeta CDR3 rearrangement, sequence reads were collapsed and filtered. For each sample, productive Simpson clonality was calculated by taking the square root of Simpson's diversity index across productive rearrangements. TCRdb re-hosts the immuneACCESS table, in-frame sequences only. Its copies lack some clones; in the studies checked, an unresolved V gene accounts for under half of them, and the cause for the rest is not known. The DNA gave D and trimming, while V, J and clone size come from that table. The sample table holds over 200,000 clones, of which 70% to 90% were seen once. 3.1% of the sample belongs to the ten largest clones.

The germline V gene encodes CDR1 SGDLS and CDR2 YYNGEE. The CDR3 measures 16 amino acids from cysteine to phenylalanine. Kept here is only the CDR3 DNA, which spans 48 bases and is read in frame from base 1. Trimming leaves V shorter by 0 bases and J shorter by 7 bases, with the junction holding 5 bases beyond the gene matches. Participants in the prospective study were aged roughly 18 to 100 years, lived in some 24 United States geographic areas, and enrolled through a virtual design. To assign participants to cohorts, the prospective study relied on clinical history that participants themselves reported in a screening survey and a study questionnaire. In the prospective study, mobile phlebotomists collected whole blood, serum and a nasopharyngeal or oropharyngeal swab from each participant. Additional blood draws and questionnaires over an approximately two-month period could optionally be provided by prospective study participants. Blood samples from the prospective study were shipped frozen or at room temperature prior to DNA extraction.

This clonotype was obtained from a woman aged 45-59 years in a cohort exposed to, infected with or recovered from COVID-19 (not recorded which). The sequence links TRBV9 to TRBJ2-2; 11 nucleotides in the junction match TRBD2. The material sequenced was PBMCs or T cells enriched from blood (not recorded which). At the DNA level, the sequence is TGTGCCAGCAGCGTAGCCGGGCTAGCGGGGGGCGGGGAGCTGTTTTTT. It encodes CASSVAGLAGGGELFF.